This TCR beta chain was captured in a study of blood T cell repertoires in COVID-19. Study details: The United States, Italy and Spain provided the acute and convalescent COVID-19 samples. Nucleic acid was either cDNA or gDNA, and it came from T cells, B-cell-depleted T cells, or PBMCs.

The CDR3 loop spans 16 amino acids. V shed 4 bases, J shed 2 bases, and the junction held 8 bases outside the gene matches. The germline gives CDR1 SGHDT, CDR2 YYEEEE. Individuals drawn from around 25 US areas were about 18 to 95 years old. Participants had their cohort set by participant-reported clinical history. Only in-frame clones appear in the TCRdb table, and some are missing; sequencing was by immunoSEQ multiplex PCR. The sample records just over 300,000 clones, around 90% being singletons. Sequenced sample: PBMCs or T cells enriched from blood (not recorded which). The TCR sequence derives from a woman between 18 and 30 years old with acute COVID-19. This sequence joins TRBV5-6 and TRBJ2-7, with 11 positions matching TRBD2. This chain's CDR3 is CASSGYLAGGPYEQYF. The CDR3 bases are TGTGCCAGCAGCGGGTACCTAGCGGGAGGTCCCTACGAGCAGTACTTC.